The 13 T cell receptor beta chains below come from one sample, sequenced in a study of shared clonotypes between healthy human individuals. Repertoires were generated with immunoSEQ multiplex PCR, while TCRdb's copy carries only in-frame clones and drops some. The sample has just over 2,000,000 clones, roughly 94% seen once; the top ten hold about 1.1%. Naive CD8 cells, CD45RO-negative and positively selected for CCR7, excluded terminally differentiated effector memory CD45RA+ cells. The material sequenced was naive CD8+ T cells sorted from blood. These receptors were obtained from a man between 18 and 35 years old in good health.

This chain links TRBV28 with TRBJ2-3, with 8 bases lining up with TRBD2. Germline V CDR1 and CDR2: MDHEN, SYDVKM. The CDR3 sequence is 15 residues long. Trimming cost V 5 bases and J 3 bases; bases outside gene matches: 7. The DNA of the CDR3 is TGTGCCAGCAGTGGTCGGGGGGGTTCGACAGATACGCAGTATTTT. This encodes CASSGRGGSTDTQYF.

The rearrangement joins TRBV13 to TRBJ1-6; no reliable D call. CDR1 PRHDT and CDR2 FYEKMQ come from the germline V gene (reference sequence). V was trimmed by 8 bases and J by 0 bases, leaving 11 bases between them. The CDR3 sequence is 15 residues long. The CDR3 nucleotides are TGTGCCAGCCGCGACGCAGGCTCCTATAATTCACCCCTCCACTTT. Translation gives CASRDAGSYNSPLHF.

The rearrangement uses TRBV13 and TRBJ1-5; 7 bases are shared with TRBD1. With 6 bases clipped from V and 7 bases from J, the junction kept 9 bases outside the gene matches. The CDR3 totals 14 residues. Per germline, CDR1 PRHDT and CDR2 FYEKMQ (reference sequence). The CDR3 DNA reads TGTGCCAGCAGTAAACAGGGGTCGGCGCAGCCCCAGCATTTT. Encoded protein: CASSKQGSAQPQHF. Filled out from reference TRBV13 and TRBJ1-5, the complete variable domain reads AAGVIQSPRHLIKEKRETATLKCYPIPRHDTVYWYQQGPGQDPQFLISFYEKMQSDKGSIPDRFSAQQFSDYHSELNMSSLELGDSALYFCASSKQGSAQPQHFGDGTRLSIL.

This chain joins TRBV6-1 and TRBJ1-2; no firm D call. CDR3 length: 13 amino acids. Germline CDR1 and CDR2: MNHNS and SASEGT. V was shortened by 3 bases and J by 4 bases, with 9 bases between the two germline ends. In nucleotides, the CDR3 is TGTGCCAGCAGTGACGGAGTAGGCTATGGCTACACCTTC. It codes for CASSDGVGYGYTF.

To note about this clone: The identical CDR3 is also encoded by other nucleotide sequences in the sample. The genes are TRBV18 and TRBJ2-7; 7 bases map to TRBD1. V dropped 2 bases and J dropped 2; count of bases not matched to a gene: 3. The V gene's germline CDR1 is KGHSH and CDR2 LQKENI. The CDR3 totals 14 residues. The CDR3 DNA reads as TGTGCCAGCTCACCAGGGCAGGGGGCCTACGAGCAGTACTTC. This translates into CASSPGQGAYEQYF.

CDR3 sequence: CASSLGPAVEQFF. DNA of the CDR3: TGTGCCAGCAGCTTAGGCCCGGCCGTTGAGCAGTTCTTC. The chain combines TRBV11-2 with TRBJ2-1, with D unclear. The CDR3 totals 13 residues. CDR1 is SGHAT and CDR2 is FQNNGV in the germline V gene. Deletions cut 1 base from V and 9 bases from J, with 10 bases between.

The genes are TRBV6-5 and TRBJ1-6; unclear D gene. The V end was cut by 2 bases, the J end by 9 bases, with 14 bases between. This CDR3 is built from 15 residues. The germline V gene encodes CDR1 MNHEY and CDR2 SVGAGI. In nucleotides, the CDR3 is TGTGCCAGCAGTTACGAGGCCGACCAGGTTTCACCCCTCCACTTT. Its protein is CASSYEADQVSPLHF.

The chain uses TRBV10-2 and TRBJ2-6; 8 positions agree with TRBD2. Per the germline V gene, CDR1 is WSHSY and CDR2 is SAAADI. The CDR3 consists of 17 residues. The V and J ends lost 4 bases and 4 bases, in that order; junction bases with no gene match: 9. The CDR3 loop reads CASSGLAGSPGANVLTF. CDR3 in DNA: TGCGCCAGCAGTGGTCTAGCGGGTTCTCCGGGGGCCAACGTCCTGACTTTC.

The chain carries TRBV11-2 and TRBJ2-3, with 8 bases lining up with TRBD2. This CDR3 is 16 amino acids long. The J segment lost 0 bases and the V segment lost 4 bases, leaving 6 bases of the junction unmatched. Germline-derived CDR1 and CDR2 are SGHAT and FQNNGV. The CDR3 reads CASSSPRTSSTDTQYF. The CDR3 DNA reads TGTGCCAGCAGCTCGCCCCGGACTAGCAGCACAGATACGCAGTATTTT.

The chain carries TRBV29-1 and TRBJ1-1; D ambiguous. V shed 6 bases and J shed 0 bases, with 8 bases lying between them. Germline V lookup: CDR1 SQVTM, CDR2 ANQGSEA. The CDR3 has 12 residues. The CDR3 DNA reads TGCAGCGTACAGCTCATGAACACTGAAGCTTTCTTT. Translation gives CSVQLMNTEAFF.

Note on this clone: Other DNA sequences within the sample encode an identical CDR3. The chain employs TRBV7-9 and TRBJ1-1, with D unresolved. The CDR3 contains 13 residues. Germline assignment: CDR1 SEHNR and CDR2 FQNEAQ (reference sequence). V dropped 0 bases and J dropped 2 bases, with 4 bases sitting between them. The CDR3 here is CASSLAGNTEAFF. Here the CDR3 DNA reads TGTGCCAGCAGCTTAGCAGGTAACACTGAAGCTTTCTTT.

The chain has TRBV6-5 and TRBJ1-5; D is unclear. Trimming pared 7 bases from V and 6 bases from J, leaving 10 bases between. Germline V gene lookup returns CDR1 MNHEY and CDR2 SVGAGI. The CDR3 sequence is 12 residues long. The CDR3 here is CASNHYGQPQHF. In nucleotides, the CDR3 is TGTGCCAGCAATCACTACGGTCAGCCCCAGCATTTT.

This chain connects TRBV6-5 to TRBJ1-1, with TRBD1 matching 8 bases. Germline-derived CDR1 and CDR2 are MNHEY and SVGAGI. Unmatched junction bases numbered 3, after V lost 2 bases and J lost 4 bases. The CDR3 spans 14 residues. CDR3 residues: CASSYQTGGTEAFF. In nucleotides, the CDR3 is TGTGCCAGCAGTTACCAAACAGGGGGCACTGAAGCTTTCTTT.